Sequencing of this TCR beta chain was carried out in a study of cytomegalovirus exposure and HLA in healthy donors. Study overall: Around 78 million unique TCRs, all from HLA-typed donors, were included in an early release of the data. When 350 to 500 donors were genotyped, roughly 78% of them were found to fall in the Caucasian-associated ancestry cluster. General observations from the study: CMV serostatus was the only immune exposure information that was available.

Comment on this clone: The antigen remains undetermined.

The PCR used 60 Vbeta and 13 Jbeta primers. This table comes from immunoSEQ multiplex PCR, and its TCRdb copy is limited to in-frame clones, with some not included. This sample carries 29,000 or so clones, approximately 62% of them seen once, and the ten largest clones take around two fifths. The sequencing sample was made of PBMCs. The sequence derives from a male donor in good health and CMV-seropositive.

This chain's CDR3 is CASKSGANYEQYF. Here the CDR3 DNA reads TGCGCCAGCAAGTCTGGGGCCAACTACGAGCAGTACTTC. This sequence joins TRBV10-2 and TRBJ2-5; tentative D call: TRBD1 (5 bases). The end of the DNA is better explained by TRBJ2-7, so the J call may be wrong. CDR1 is WSHSY and CDR2 is SAAADI in the germline V gene. The CDR3 is made up of 13 amino acids.